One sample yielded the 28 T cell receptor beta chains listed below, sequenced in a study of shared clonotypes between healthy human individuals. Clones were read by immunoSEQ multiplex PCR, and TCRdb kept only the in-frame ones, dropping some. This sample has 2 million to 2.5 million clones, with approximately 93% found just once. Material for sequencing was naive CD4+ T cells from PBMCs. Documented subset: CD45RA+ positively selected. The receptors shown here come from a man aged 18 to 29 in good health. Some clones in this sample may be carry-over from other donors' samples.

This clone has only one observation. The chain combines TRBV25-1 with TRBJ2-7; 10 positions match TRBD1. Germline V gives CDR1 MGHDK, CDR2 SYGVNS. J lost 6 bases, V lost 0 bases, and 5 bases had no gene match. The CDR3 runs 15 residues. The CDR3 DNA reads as TGTGCCAGCAGTGAATACGGGACAGGGGTGGGCGAGCAGTACTTC. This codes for CASSEYGTGVGEQYF.

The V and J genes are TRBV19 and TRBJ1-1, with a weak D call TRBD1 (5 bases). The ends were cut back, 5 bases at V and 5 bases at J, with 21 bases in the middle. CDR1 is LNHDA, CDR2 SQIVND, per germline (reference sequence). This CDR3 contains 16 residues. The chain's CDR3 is CASSLRIPGGGTEAFF. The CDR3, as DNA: TGTGCCAGTAGTCTCCGAATTCCGGGGGGAGGAACTGAAGCTTTCTTT.

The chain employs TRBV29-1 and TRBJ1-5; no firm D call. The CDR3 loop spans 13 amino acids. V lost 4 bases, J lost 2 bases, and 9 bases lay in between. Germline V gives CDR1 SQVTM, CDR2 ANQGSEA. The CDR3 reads CSVGEHGNQPQHF. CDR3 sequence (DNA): TGCAGCGTTGGAGAACACGGCAATCAGCCCCAGCATTTT.

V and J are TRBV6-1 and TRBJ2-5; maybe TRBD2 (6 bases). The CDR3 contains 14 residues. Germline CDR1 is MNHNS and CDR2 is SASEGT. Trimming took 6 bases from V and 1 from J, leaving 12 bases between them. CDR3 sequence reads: CASSFSGSQETQYF. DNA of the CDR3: TGTGCCAGCAGCTTTAGCGGATCCCAAGAGACCCAGTACTTC.

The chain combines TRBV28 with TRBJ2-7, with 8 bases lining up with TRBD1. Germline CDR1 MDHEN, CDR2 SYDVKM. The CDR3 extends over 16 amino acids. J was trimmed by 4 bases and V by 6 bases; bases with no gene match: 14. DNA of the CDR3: TGTGCCAGCAGGACGACAGGGGCCCCTTTTTCGTACGAGCAGTACTTC. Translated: CASRTTGAPFSYEQYF.

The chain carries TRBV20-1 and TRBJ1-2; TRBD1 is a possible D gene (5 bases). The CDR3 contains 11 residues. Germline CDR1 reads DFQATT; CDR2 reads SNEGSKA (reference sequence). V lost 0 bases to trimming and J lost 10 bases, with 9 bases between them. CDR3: CSAREQVDYTF. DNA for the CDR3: TGCAGTGCTAGAGAACAGGTTGACTACACCTTC.

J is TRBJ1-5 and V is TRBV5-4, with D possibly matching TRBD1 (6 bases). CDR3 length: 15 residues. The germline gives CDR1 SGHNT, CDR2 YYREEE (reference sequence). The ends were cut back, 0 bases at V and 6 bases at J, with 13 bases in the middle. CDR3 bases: TGTGCCAGCAGCTTGGGAGGGGGGCAGGCTCAGCCCCAGCATTTT. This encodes CASSLGGGQAQPQHF.

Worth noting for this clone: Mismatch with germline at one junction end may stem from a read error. The chain's CDR3 is CASRQENSGGRLGEKLFF. In DNA form, the CDR3 reads TGTGCCAGCAGGCAAGAGAATTCGGGGGGGCGCCTAGGAGAAAAACTGTTTTTT. The chain carries TRBV4-2 and TRBJ1-4; the D gene is possibly TRBD1 (6 bases). The CDR3 is made up of 18 amino acids. From germline, CDR1 is LGHNA and CDR2 YNFKEQ.

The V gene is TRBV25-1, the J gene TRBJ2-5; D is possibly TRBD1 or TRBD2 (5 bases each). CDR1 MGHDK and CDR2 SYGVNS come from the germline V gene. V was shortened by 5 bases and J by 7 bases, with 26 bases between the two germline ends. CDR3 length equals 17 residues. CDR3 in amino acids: CASSPETSSGLGGTQYF. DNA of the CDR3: TGTGCCAGCAGTCCCGAAACGTCCAGCGGACTTGGGGGGACCCAGTACTTC.

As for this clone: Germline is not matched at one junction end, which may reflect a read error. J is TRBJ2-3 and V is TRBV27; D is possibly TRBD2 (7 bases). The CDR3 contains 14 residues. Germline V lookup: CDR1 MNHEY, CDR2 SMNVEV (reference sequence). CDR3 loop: CASSLRQGRVGVHF. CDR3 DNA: TGTGCCAGCAGTTTACGCCAGGGGAGGGTAGGGGTACATTTT.

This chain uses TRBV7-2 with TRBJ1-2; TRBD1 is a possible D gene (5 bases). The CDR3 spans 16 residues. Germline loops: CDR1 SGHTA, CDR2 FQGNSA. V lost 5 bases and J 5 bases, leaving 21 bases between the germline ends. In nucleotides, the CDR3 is TGTGCCAGCAGCCCGGGCTCGAGGGGCGGCCGATATGGCTACACCTTC. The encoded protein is CASSPGSRGGRYGYTF.

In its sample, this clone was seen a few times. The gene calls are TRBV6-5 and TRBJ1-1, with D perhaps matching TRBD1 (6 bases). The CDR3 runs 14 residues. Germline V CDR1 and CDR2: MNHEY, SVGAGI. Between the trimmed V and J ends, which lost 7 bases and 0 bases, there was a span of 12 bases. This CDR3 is CASISPGVNTEAFF. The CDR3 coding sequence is TGTGCCAGCATTTCCCCAGGGGTGAACACTGAAGCTTTCTTT.

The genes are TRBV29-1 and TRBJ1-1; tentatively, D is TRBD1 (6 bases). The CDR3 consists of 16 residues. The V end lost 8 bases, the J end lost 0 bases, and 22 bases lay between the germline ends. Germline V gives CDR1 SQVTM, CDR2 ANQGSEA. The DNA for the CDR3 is TGCAGCATAAGCCGGAGGGCAGGGGACGTGAACACTGAAGCTTTCTTT. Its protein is CSISRRAGDVNTEAFF.

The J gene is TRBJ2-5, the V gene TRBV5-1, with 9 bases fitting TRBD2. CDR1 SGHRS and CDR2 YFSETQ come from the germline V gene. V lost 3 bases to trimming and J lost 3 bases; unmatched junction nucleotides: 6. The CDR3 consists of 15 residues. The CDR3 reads CASSSETSGEETQYF. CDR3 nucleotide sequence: TGCGCCAGCAGCTCGGAGACTAGCGGTGAAGAGACCCAGTACTTC.

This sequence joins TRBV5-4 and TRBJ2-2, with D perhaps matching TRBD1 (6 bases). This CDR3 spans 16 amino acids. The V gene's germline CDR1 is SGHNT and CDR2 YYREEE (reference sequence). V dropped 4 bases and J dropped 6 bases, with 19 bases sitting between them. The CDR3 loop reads CASSPSGGRRAGELFF. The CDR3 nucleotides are TGTGCCAGCAGCCCCAGTGGGGGCAGAAGAGCCGGGGAGCTGTTTTTT. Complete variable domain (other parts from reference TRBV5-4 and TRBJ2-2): ETGVTQSPTHLIKTRGQQVTLRCSSQSGHNTVSWYQQALGQGPQFIFQYYREEENGRGNFPPRFSGLQFPNYSSELNVNALELDDSALYLCASSPSGGRRAGELFFGEGSRLTVL.

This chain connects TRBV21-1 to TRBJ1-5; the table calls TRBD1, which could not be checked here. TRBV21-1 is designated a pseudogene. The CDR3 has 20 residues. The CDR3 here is CASSKSRQERKAERNQPQHF. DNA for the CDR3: TGTGCCAGCAGCAAAAGTAGACAGGAAAGGAAAGCTGAGCGCAATCAGCCCCAGCATTTT.

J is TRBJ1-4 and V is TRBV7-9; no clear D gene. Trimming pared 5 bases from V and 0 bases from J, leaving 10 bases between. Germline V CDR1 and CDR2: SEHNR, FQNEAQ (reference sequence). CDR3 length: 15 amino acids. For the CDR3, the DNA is TGTGCCAGCAGCCCGACGACTGCAACTAATGAAAAACTGTTTTTT. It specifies CASSPTTATNEKLFF.

The CDR3 spells CASSLTGNRYEQYF. As DNA, the CDR3 is TGTGCCAGCAGCTTGACAGGCAATCGGTACGAGCAGTACTTC. The genes are TRBV5-4 and TRBJ2-7; D may be TRBD1 (5 bases). This CDR3 comprises 14 residues. CDR1 SGHNT and CDR2 YYREEE come from the germline V gene (reference sequence). Trimming removed 1 base from V and 4 bases from J, with 12 bases in between.

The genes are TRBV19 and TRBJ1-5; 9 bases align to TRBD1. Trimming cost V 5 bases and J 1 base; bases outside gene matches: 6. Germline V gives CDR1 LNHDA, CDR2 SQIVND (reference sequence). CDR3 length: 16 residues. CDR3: CASSLRQGGSNQPQHF. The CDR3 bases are TGTGCCAGTAGTCTCCGACAGGGGGGGAGCAATCAGCCCCAGCATTTT.

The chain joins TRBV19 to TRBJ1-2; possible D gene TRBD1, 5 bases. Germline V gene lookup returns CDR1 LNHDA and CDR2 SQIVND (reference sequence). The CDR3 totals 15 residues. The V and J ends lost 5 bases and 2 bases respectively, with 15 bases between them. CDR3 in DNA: TGTGCCAGTAGTCGGGGGGAGTCGCAGAACTATGGCTACACCTTC. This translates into CASSRGESQNYGYTF.

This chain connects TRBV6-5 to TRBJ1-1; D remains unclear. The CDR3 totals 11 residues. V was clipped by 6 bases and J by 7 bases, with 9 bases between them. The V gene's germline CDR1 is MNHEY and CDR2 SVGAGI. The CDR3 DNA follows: TGTGCCAGCAGAAACCTGGGTGAAGCTTTCTTT. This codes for CASRNLGEAFF.

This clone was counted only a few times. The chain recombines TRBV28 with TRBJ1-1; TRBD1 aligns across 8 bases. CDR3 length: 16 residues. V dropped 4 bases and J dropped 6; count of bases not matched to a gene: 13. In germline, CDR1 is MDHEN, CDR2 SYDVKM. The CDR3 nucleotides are TGTGCCAGCAGTTGGCTAAGACAGGGGCTCTTGGCTGAAGCTTTCTTT. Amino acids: CASSWLRQGLLAEAFF. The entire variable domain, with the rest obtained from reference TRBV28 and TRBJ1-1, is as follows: DVKVTQSSRYLVKRTGEKVFLECVQDMDHENMFWYRQDPGLGLRLIYFSYDVKMKEKGDIPEGYSVSREKKERFSLILESASTNQTSMYLCASSWLRQGLLAEAFFGQGTRLTVV.

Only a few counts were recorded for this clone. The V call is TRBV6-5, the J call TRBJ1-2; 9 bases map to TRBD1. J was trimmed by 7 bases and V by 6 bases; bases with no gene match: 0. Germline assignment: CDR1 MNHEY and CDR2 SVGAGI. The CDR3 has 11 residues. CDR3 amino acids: CASRTGGGYTF. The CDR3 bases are TGTGCCAGCAGGACAGGGGGTGGCTACACCTTC.

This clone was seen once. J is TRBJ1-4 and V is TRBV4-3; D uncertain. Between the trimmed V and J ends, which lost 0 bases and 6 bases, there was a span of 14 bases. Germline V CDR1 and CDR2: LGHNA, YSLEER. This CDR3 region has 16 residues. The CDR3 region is CASSQDPGGGYEKLFF. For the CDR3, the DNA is TGCGCCAGCAGCCAAGATCCGGGTGGTGGTTATGAAAAACTGTTTTTT.

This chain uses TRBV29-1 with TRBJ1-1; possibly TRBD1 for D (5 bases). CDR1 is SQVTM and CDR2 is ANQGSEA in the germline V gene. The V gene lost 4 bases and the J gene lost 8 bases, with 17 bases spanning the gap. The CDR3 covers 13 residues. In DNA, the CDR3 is TGCAGCGTTGCCCAGGGTCGACCAGGGGAAGCTTTCTTT. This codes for CSVAQGRPGEAFF.

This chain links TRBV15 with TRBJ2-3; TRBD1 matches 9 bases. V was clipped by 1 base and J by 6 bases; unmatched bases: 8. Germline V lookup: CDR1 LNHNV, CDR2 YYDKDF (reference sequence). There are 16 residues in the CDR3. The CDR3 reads CATSRGTGAALDTQYF. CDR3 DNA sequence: TGTGCCACCAGCAGAGGGACAGGGGCCGCCCTGGATACGCAGTATTTT.

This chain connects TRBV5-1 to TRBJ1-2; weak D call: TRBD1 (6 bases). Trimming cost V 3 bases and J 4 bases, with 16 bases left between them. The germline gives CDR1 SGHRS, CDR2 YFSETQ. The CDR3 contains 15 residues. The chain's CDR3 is CASSYSPQGLYGYTF. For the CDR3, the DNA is TGCGCCAGCAGCTATTCCCCACAGGGACTCTATGGCTACACCTTC.

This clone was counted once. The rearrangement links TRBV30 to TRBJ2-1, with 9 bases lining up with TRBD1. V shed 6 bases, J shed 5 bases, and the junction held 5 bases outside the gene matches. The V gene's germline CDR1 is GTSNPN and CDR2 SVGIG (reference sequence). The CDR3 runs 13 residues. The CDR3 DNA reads TGTGCCTGTGACAGGGGGTTCAACAATGAGCAGTTCTTC. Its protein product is CACDRGFNNEQFF.